This T cell receptor (beta chain) is drawn from a study of T-cell reconstitution after alpha-beta-depleted transplantation in children. The CDR3 contains 16 residues. Germline V gene sequence: CDR1 KGHSH, CDR2 LQKENI. Trimming left V 6 bases short and J 4 bases short, with 22 bases between. Unique molecular identifiers featured in how the TCRbeta library was prepared. Via MiXCR, TCRdb re-called the PCR reads, giving one row per CDR3 protein. The sample records about 540,000 distinct CDR3 sequences, around 16% being singletons. The TCR was taken from a human donor who donated a stem cell graft to a child with acute lymphoblastic leukemia. The chain combines TRBV18 with TRBJ2-7, with TRBD1 as a possible D gene (6 bases). The starting material was PBMCs from the stem cell graft donor, obtained from the stem cell graft. The CDR3 DNA follows: TGTGCCAGCTCCGACACCAACGACGTCAGGGGTTACGAGCAGTACTTC. This encodes CASSDTNDVRGYEQYF.